These 21 T cell receptor beta chains were all obtained from the same sample, sequenced in a study of blood T cell repertoires in COVID-19. Clones were sequenced by immunoSEQ multiplex PCR, and TCRdb holds only the in-frame ones, with some missing. The profile shows a few hundred thousand clones, around 87% of them singletons. Sequences were obtained from peripheral blood. These receptors were collected from a woman between 45 and 65 years old with acute or convalescent COVID-19.

This clone was counted only a few times. This chain uses TRBV19 with TRBJ1-1; no firm D call. The CDR3 contains 14 residues. Trimming left V 4 bases short and J 3 bases short, with 12 bases between. CDR1 and CDR2 (germline): LNHDA, SQIVND (reference sequence). The CDR3 protein is CASSTRGLHTEAFF. CDR3 sequence (DNA): TGTGCCAGTAGTACAAGAGGACTTCACACTGAAGCTTTCTTT.

The chain carries TRBV28 and TRBJ1-4; 8 bases are shared with TRBD1. The CDR3 loop spans 17 amino acids. The germline V gene has CDR1 MDHEN and CDR2 SYDVKM. With V trimmed by 5 bases and J by 4 bases, 12 bases remained unmatched. The CDR3 here is CASSPGTGLRHNEKLFF. CDR3 DNA sequence: TGTGCCAGCAGTCCGGGGACAGGACTCCGTCATAATGAAAAACTGTTTTTT.

This sequence joins TRBV10-3 and TRBJ2-3; 11 bases fit TRBD2. Germline CDR1 is ENHRY and CDR2 is SYGVKD. V dropped 8 bases and J dropped 4; count of bases not matched to a gene: 2. The CDR3 is 13 amino acids. CDR3 protein: CAISLAGADTQYF. Here the CDR3 DNA reads TGTGCCATCTCACTAGCGGGAGCAGATACGCAGTATTTT.

This clone showed up just once. The chain's CDR3 is CAISEVTGTNYGYTF. CDR3 bases: TGTGCCATCAGTGAAGTGACAGGTACTAACTATGGCTACACCTTC. This chain uses TRBV10-3 with TRBJ1-2, with D perhaps matching TRBD1 (6 bases). Germline-derived CDR1 and CDR2 are ENHRY and SYGVKD. The CDR3 has 15 amino acids. V shed 3 bases and J shed 0 bases, with 11 bases lying between them.

V and J are TRBV5-1 and TRBJ1-1, with TRBD1 identical over 8 bases. The CDR3 loop spans 15 amino acids. Germline CDR1 reads SGHRS; CDR2 reads YFSETQ. V shed 0 bases and J 3 bases; nucleotides not matched to a gene: 4. This CDR3 is CASSLETGVDTEAFF. CDR3 sequence (DNA): TGCGCCAGCAGCTTGGAGACAGGGGTTGACACTGAAGCTTTCTTT.

The chain joins TRBV7-2 to TRBJ2-7; 8 bases fit TRBD2. The germline V gene encodes CDR1 SGHTA and CDR2 FQGNSA. J was trimmed by 4 bases and V by 0 bases; bases with no gene match: 2. The CDR3 length is 14 residues. The CDR3 reads CASSLAASGYEQYF. In DNA, the CDR3 is TGTGCCAGCAGCTTAGCGGCTAGCGGGTACGAGCAGTACTTC.

The V gene is TRBV7-2, the J gene TRBJ2-5; D may be TRBD2 (5 bases). V lost 4 bases to trimming and J lost 4 bases, with 13 bases between them. Germline V gene sequence: CDR1 SGHTA, CDR2 FQGNSA. There are 14 residues in the CDR3. The CDR3 DNA is TGTGCCAGCAGCTCCCGGGGATTTGTAGAGACCCAGTACTTC. Protein sequence: CASSSRGFVETQYF.

CDR3 bases: TGTGCCAGCAGCCCCGTCGGGGTCAATGAGCAGTTCTTC. Translation gives CASSPVGVNEQFF. This chain uses TRBV11-2 with TRBJ2-1; the D gene is possibly TRBD2 (5 bases). CDR1 is SGHAT, CDR2 FQNNGV, per germline. The length of the CDR3 is 13 residues. The V and J ends lost 5 bases and 6 bases respectively, with 11 bases between them.

This clone appeared a single time. The chain recombines TRBV28 with TRBJ2-7; 7 positions agree with TRBD1. V was clipped by 8 bases and J by 3 bases; unmatched bases: 4. The CDR3 consists of 12 residues. The germline V gene encodes CDR1 MDHEN and CDR2 SYDVKM. The CDR3 protein is CASGAGGYEQYF. Written as DNA, the CDR3 is TGTGCCAGCGGAGCAGGGGGCTACGAGCAGTACTTC.

The chain links TRBV6-4 to TRBJ2-7; the D gene is possibly TRBD2 (6 bases). Trimming shortened V by 0 bases and J by 0 bases, and 12 bases separated the two germline ends. CDR3 length: 16 amino acids. Germline V gene lookup returns CDR1 MRHNA and CDR2 SNTAGT. The CDR3 DNA reads TGTGCCAGCAGTGACTCTGGGACTTACGACTCCTACGAGCAGTACTTC. This codes for CASSDSGTYDSYEQYF.

The chain is built from TRBV19 and TRBJ1-1; 7 nucleotides align to TRBD1. Trimming removed 6 bases from V and 3 bases from J; junction bases left unmatched: 13. The CDR3 spans 16 residues. Germline V gives CDR1 LNHDA, CDR2 SQIVND (reference sequence). The CDR3 DNA sequence: TGTGCCAGTAGCTCAAATCCGGGACAGAGCTACACTGAAGCTTTCTTT. Protein sequence: CASSSNPGQSYTEAFF.

This clone has only a few counts. The gene calls are TRBV30 and TRBJ2-7; D could derive from TRBD1 or TRBD2 (5 bases each). The CDR3 totals 14 residues. In germline, CDR1 is GTSNPN, CDR2 SVGIG (reference sequence). Trimming took 5 bases from V and 5 from J, leaving 19 bases between them. CDR3 in amino acids: CAWGTGLASDEQYF. In DNA, the CDR3 is TGTGCCTGGGGGACGGGGTTAGCGAGCGACGAGCAGTACTTC.

The chain's CDR3 is CASSPTGSGEAFF. The CDR3 coding sequence is TGTGCCAGCAGTCCCACAGGGTCGGGTGAAGCTTTCTTT. The J gene is TRBJ1-1, the V gene TRBV7-3; tentatively, D is TRBD1 (6 bases). Per germline, CDR1 SGHTA and CDR2 FQGTGA. The CDR3 runs to 13 residues. The ends were cut back, 6 bases at V and 7 bases at J, with 15 bases in the middle.

The rearrangement joins TRBV18 to TRBJ2-2, with D uncertain. CDR1 and CDR2 from the germline V gene are KGHSH and LQKENI. CDR3 length equals 14 residues. V was clipped by 2 bases and J by 1 base, with 5 bases between them. CDR3 amino acids: CASSPTRNTGELFF. CDR3 DNA sequence: TGTGCCAGCTCACCAACAAGGAACACCGGGGAGCTGTTTTTT.

The chain couples TRBV4-2 to TRBJ2-6; maybe TRBD2 (6 bases). Germline V lookup: CDR1 LGHNA, CDR2 YNFKEQ. The ends were cut back, 1 base at V and 0 bases at J, with 13 bases in the middle. The CDR3 has 18 amino acids. CDR3 coding DNA: TGTGCCAGCAGCCAAGTGGGGGGTTGGGGCTCTGGGGCCAACGTCCTGACTTTC. Translated, it gives CASSQVGGWGSGANVLTF.

The chain uses TRBV5-1 and TRBJ1-2; D may be TRBD1 (6 bases). V was clipped by 2 bases and J by 3 bases, with 11 bases between them. This CDR3 region has 14 residues. Germline CDR1 is SGHRS and CDR2 is YFSETQ. The CDR3 loop is CASSLQGTDYGYTF. The CDR3 DNA reads TGCGCCAGCAGCTTACAGGGTACCGACTATGGCTACACCTTC.

The chain recombines TRBV11-2 with TRBJ1-1; possible D gene TRBD1, 6 bases. V was clipped by 4 bases and J by 0 bases, with 12 bases between them. The CDR3 extends over 15 amino acids. The germline V gene encodes CDR1 SGHAT and CDR2 FQNNGV. The CDR3 is CASSSLQGLNTEAFF. The DNA of the CDR3 is TGTGCCAGCAGCTCCTTACAGGGCTTGAACACTGAAGCTTTCTTT.

The chain is built from TRBV6-5 and TRBJ2-3; 11 positions agree with TRBD1. Germline V gene lookup returns CDR1 MNHEY and CDR2 SVGAGI. The CDR3 extends over 15 amino acids. With 2 bases clipped from V and 4 bases from J, the junction kept 2 bases outside the gene matches. The chain's CDR3 is CASSYRTGGADTQYF. CDR3 DNA sequence: TGTGCCAGCAGTTACAGGACAGGGGGCGCAGATACGCAGTATTTT.

This clone was observed a single time. The chain has TRBV2 and TRBJ1-4; D possibly corresponds to TRBD1 (5 bases). The CDR3 spans 12 residues. Germline-derived CDR1 and CDR2 are SNHLY and FYNNEI. V was pared by 10 bases and J by 16 bases, with 22 bases between. In DNA, the CDR3 is TGTGCCACCTCGCGGATGGAGACAGACCCGTTTTTT. Encoded protein: CATSRMETDPFF.

The chain combines TRBV18 with TRBJ2-1; 11 nucleotides line up with TRBD2. V trimming: 4 bases; J trimming: 4 bases; junction bases outside the gene matches: 3. The CDR3 covers 15 residues. Looked up from germline, CDR1 is KGHSH and CDR2 is LQKENI. This CDR3 reads CASSLRTSGYNEQFF. The CDR3 nucleotides read TGTGCCAGCTCACTACGGACTAGCGGGTACAATGAGCAGTTCTTC.

This chain joins TRBV7-9 and TRBJ1-4; no clear D. The germline gives CDR1 SEHNR, CDR2 FQNEAQ (reference sequence). The germline V and J ends were trimmed by 5 bases and 5 bases, with 3 bases remaining between them. The CDR3 extends over 11 amino acids. The CDR3 DNA is TGTGCCAGCAGCCCGAATGAAAAACTGTTTTTT. As protein: CASSPNEKLFF. Filled out from reference TRBV7-9 and TRBJ1-4, the complete variable domain reads DTGVSQNPRHKITKRGQNVTFRCDPISEHNRLYWYRQTLGQGPEFLTYFQNEAQLEKSRLLSDRFSAERPKGSFSTLEIQRTEQGDSAMYLCASSPNEKLFFGSGTQLSVL.